Listed below are T cell receptor beta chains from one sample, sequenced in a study of cytomegalovirus exposure and HLA in healthy donors. Data came from immunoSEQ multiplex PCR; TCRdb stores just in-frame clones and leaves some out. The data contain approximately 70,000 clones, around 75% of them singletons. Material for sequencing was PBMCs. All receptors derive from a man aged 60 to 69 in good health and CMV-seropositive. Each CDR3 is given with its conserved first and last residue. Each record gives: V gene, clone size, D gene, J gene, CDR3 DNA, CDR3 protein. A D gene is named only where the DNA matches it firmly. For some rows the clone size is stated as once, few or many, or as a class when expanded; others skip it.

TRBV5-1	few	TRBD1	TRBJ1-4	TGCGCCAGCAGCAGATCAGGGGGAGGAGATGAAAAACTGTTTTTT	CASSRSGGGDEKLFF
TRBV7-7	.	TRBD1	TRBJ1-1	TGTGCTAGCAGCCCCCTAGGGGGCGAGGACACTGAAGCTTTCTTT	CASSPLGGEDTEAFF
TRBV7-8	few	TRBD2	TRBJ2-3	TGTGCCAGCAGCTTGTCTAGCGGACGCACAGATACGCAGTATTTT	CASSLSSGRTDTQYF
TRBV29-1	few	.	TRBJ1-1	TGCAGCGTCCCGTGGAGGAACAACATGAACACTGAAGCTTTCTTT	CSVPWRNNMNTEAFF
TRBV5-1	.	.	TRBJ1-1	TGCGCCAGCAGCTTTCCTCCGAACACTGAAGCTTTCTTT	CASSFPPNTEAFF
TRBV10-3	.	.	TRBJ2-6	TGTGCCGTACAGTTGGCTGGGGCCAACGTCCTGACTTTC	CAVQLAGANVLTF
TRBV4-2	medium-sized	TRBD2	TRBJ2-5	TGTGCCAGCAGCCAAGATAATAGCGGGGGGCCAGAGACCCAGTACTTC	CASSQDNSGGPETQYF
TRBV2	.	.	TRBJ2-6	TGTGCCAGCAGTTTCGCGGCTGGGGCCAACGTCCTGACTTTC	CASSFAAGANVLTF
TRBV9	once	TRBD2	TRBJ2-3	TGTGCCAGCAGCGTAGGGACTAGCGGGAGCACAGATACGCAGTATTTT	CASSVGTSGSTDTQYF
TRBV29-1	.	TRBD2	TRBJ2-2	TGCAGCGTTGGAGTAGCGGGGGGGCCGACCGGGGAGCTGTTTTTT	CSVGVAGGPTGELFF
TRBV6-1	.	TRBD2	TRBJ2-7	TGTGCCAGCAGCCCCACTCGCGGGGGTACCTACGAGCAGTACTTC	CASSPTRGGTYEQYF
TRBV5-1	.	TRBD1	TRBJ2-7	TGCGCCAGCAGCCCCAGGGGGCTGAAAAACTACGAGCAGTACTTC	CASSPRGLKNYEQYF
TRBV5-5	.	TRBD1	TRBJ1-5	TGTGCCAGCAGCGACGGACAGGGAGGTCAGCCCCAGCATTTT	CASSDGQGGQPQHF
TRBV19	.	.	TRBJ2-5	TGTGCCACCCTCGGGTCGGAGGAGACCCAGTACTTC	CATLGSEETQYF
TRBV5-1	.	.	TRBJ2-3	TGCGCCAGCAGCTTGTTTGAAGGGAGTACCACAGATACGCAGTATTTT	CASSLFEGSTTDTQYF
TRBV19	.	.	TRBJ1-5	TGTGCCAGTAGTATCATTTTCGGGGTGAGCAATCAGCCCCAGCATTTT	CASSIIFGVSNQPQHF
TRBV5-5	.	.	TRBJ1-5	TGTGCCAGCAGCTTGAGACAGACCAATCAGCCCCAGCATTTT	CASSLRQTNQPQHF
TRBV19	.	TRBD1	TRBJ1-2	TGTGCCAGTAGTACCCCGGGACAGGGTATAGGCTACACCTTC	CASSTPGQGIGYTF
TRBV6-1	.	TRBD1	TRBJ1-1	TGTGCCAGCAGTGGTTTGGGACAGGGTATCACTGAAGCTTTCTTT	CASSGLGQGITEAFF
TRBV9	.	TRBD1	TRBJ2-4	TGTGCCAGCAGCGCTACCCCCGGGACAGAAAACATTCAGTACTTC	CASSATPGTENIQYF
TRBV15	.	.	TRBJ1-3	TGTGCCACCAGCAGAGGTTCCGGCTCTGGAAACACCATATATTTT	CATSRGSGSGNTIYF
TRBV6-5	.	.	TRBJ1-1	TGTGCCAGCAGTTTTGAGCGATCCCTCACTGAAGCTTTCTTT	CASSFERSLTEAFF
TRBV6-1	.	TRBD2	TRBJ2-1	TGTGCCAGCAGTGACGGCGGGAGTAAGAATGAGCAGTTCTTC	CASSDGGSKNEQFF
TRBV9	.	TRBD1	TRBJ2-3	TGTGCCAGCAGCGCAGCAGGGACAGGGGGGACAGATACGCAGTATTTT	CASSAAGTGGTDTQYF
TRBV7-8	.	.	TRBJ1-3	TGTGCCAGCAGCTTCATAGGGGGCTCTGGAAACACCATATATTTT	CASSFIGGSGNTIYF
TRBV15	.	.	TRBJ1-1	TGTGCCACCAGCAGAGAACAGGGTTTACGGGAAGCTTTCTTT	CATSREQGLREAFF
TRBV27	.	.	TRBJ1-2	TGTGCCAGCAGTGTACGGACGGGGGGAGGCTACACCTTC	CASSVRTGGGYTF